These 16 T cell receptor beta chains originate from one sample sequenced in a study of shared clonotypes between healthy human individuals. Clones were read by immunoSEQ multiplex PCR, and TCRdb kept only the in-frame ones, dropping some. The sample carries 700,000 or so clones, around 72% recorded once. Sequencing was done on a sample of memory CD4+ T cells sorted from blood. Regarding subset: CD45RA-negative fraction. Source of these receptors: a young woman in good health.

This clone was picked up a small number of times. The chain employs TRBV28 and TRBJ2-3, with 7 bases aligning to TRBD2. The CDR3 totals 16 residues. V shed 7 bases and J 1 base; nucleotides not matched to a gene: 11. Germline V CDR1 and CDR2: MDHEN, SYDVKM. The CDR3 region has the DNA TGTGCCAGCATCCACCTGGGGCTAGCGGGCACAGATACGCAGTATTTT. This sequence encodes CASIHLGLAGTDTQYF.

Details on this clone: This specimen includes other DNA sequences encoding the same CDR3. The CDR3 nucleotides are TGTGCCTGGAGTGCGTACTACGAGCAGTACTTC. Encoded protein: CAWSAYYEQYF. The gene calls are TRBV30 and TRBJ2-7; D uncertain. V gave up 1 base and J gave up 3 bases, with 4 bases separating them. This CDR3 is 11 amino acids long. Germline CDR1 is GTSNPN and CDR2 is SVGIG (reference sequence).

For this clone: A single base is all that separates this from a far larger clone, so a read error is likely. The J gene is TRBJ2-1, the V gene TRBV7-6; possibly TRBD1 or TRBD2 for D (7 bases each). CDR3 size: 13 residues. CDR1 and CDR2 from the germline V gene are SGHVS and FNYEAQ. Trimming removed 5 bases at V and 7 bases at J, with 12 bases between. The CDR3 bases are TGTGCCAGCAGCCCCCAGGGGGGGAATGAGCAGTTCTTC. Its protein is CASSPQGGNEQFF.

The CDR3 loop is CSAQGAKNQPQHF. CDR3 DNA sequence: TGCAGCGCACAGGGGGCGAAGAATCAGCCCCAGCATTTT. The genes are TRBV29-1 and TRBJ1-5; TRBD1 matches 9 bases. Per germline, CDR1 SQVTM and CDR2 ANQGSEA. CDR3 length: 13 residues. J lost 4 bases, V lost 7 bases, and 5 bases had no gene match.

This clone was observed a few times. CDR3 loop: CAWSHPASGRSSYNEQFF. As DNA, the CDR3 is TGTGCCTGGAGCCACCCGGCTAGCGGGCGAAGCTCCTACAATGAGCAGTTCTTC. This chain links TRBV30 with TRBJ2-1; 8 bases align to TRBD2. CDR3 size: 18 residues. Losses at the gene ends were 3 bases for V and 0 bases for J; bases not matched to a gene: 13. Germline assignment: CDR1 GTSNPN and CDR2 SVGIG (reference sequence).

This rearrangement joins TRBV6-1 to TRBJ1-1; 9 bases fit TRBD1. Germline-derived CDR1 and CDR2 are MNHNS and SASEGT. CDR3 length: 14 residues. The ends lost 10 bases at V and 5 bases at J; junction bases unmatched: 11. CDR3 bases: TGTGCCACCACTATGACAGGGGGTGGGACTGAAGCTTTCTTT. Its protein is CATTMTGGGTEAFF.

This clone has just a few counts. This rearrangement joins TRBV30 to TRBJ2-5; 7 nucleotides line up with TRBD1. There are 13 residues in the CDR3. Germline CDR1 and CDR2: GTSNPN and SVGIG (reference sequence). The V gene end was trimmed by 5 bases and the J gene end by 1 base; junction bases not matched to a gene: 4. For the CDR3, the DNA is TGTGCCTGGGAGGGACAGCCCCAAGAGACCCAGTACTTC. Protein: CAWEGQPQETQYF.

The CDR3 sequence: CASSPYGPLQETQYF. The CDR3, as DNA: TGTGCCAGCAGCCCATATGGACCCCTACAAGAGACCCAGTACTTC. This chain uses TRBV7-2 with TRBJ2-5; no clear D. This CDR3 comprises 15 residues. Germline V lookup: CDR1 SGHTA, CDR2 FQGNSA. The V and J ends lost 5 bases and 2 bases respectively, with 15 bases between them. The full variable domain, completed using reference TRBV7-2 and TRBJ2-5, is GAGVSQSPSNKVTEKGKDVELRCDPISGHTALYWYRQSLGQGLEFLIYFQGNSAPDKSGLPSDRFSAERTGGSVSTLTIQRTQQEDSAVYLCASSPYGPLQETQYFGPGTRLLVL.

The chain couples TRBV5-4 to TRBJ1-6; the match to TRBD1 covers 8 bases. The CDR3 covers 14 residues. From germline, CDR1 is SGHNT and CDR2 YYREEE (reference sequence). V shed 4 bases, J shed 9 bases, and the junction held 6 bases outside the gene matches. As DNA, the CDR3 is TGTGCCAGCAGCCCCGGACAGGGCAGTTCACCCCTCCACTTT. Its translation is CASSPGQGSSPLHF.

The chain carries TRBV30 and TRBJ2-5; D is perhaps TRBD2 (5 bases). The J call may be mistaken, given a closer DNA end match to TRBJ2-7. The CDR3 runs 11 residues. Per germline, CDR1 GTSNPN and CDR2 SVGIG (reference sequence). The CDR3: CAWSQTSEQYF. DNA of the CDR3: TGTGCCTGGAGTCAAACTAGCGAGCAGTACTTC.

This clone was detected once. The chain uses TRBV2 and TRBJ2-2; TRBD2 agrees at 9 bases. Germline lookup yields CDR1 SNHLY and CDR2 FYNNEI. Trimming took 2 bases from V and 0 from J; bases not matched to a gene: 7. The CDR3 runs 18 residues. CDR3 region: CASSEFEREAANTGELFF. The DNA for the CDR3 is TGTGCCAGCAGTGAATTCGAGCGGGAGGCAGCGAACACCGGGGAGCTGTTTTTT.

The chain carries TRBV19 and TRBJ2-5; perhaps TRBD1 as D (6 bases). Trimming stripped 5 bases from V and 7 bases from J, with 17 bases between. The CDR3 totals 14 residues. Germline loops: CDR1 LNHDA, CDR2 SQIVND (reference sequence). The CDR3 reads CASSDRPGAGTQYF. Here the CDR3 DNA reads TGTGCCAGTAGTGACCGACCAGGGGCGGGGACCCAGTACTTC.

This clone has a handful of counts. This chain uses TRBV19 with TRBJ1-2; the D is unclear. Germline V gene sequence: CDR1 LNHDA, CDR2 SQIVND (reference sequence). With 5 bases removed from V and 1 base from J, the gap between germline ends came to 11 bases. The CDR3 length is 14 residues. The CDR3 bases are TGTGCCAGTAGTCGATACAGCAATAACTATGGCTACACCTTC. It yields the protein CASSRYSNNYGYTF.

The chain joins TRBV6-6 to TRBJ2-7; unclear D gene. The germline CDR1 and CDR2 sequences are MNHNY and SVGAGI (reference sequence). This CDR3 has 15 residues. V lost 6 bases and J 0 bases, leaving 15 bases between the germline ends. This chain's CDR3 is CASRTSRATSYEQYF. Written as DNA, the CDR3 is TGTGCCAGCAGGACCTCCCGGGCCACCTCCTACGAGCAGTACTTC.

The CDR3 is CASSPWTGENTIYF. As DNA, the CDR3 is TGTGCCAGCAGTCCCTGGACAGGGGAAAACACCATATATTTT. The gene calls are TRBV28 and TRBJ1-3, with 9 bases lining up with TRBD1. The germline CDR1 and CDR2 sequences are MDHEN and SYDVKM. Unmatched junction bases numbered 5, after V lost 5 bases and J lost 6 bases. The CDR3 has 14 residues.

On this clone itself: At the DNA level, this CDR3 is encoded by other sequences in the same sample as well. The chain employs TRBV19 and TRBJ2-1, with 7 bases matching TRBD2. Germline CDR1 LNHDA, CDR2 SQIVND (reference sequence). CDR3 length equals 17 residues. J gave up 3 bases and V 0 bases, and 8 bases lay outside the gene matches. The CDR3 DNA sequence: TGTGCCAGTAGTATAGATAGCGGCACGGGAGGCTACAATGAGCAGTTCTTC. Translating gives CASSIDSGTGGYNEQFF.